The 3 T cell receptor beta chains in this list originate from one sample, sequenced in a study of cytomegalovirus exposure and HLA in healthy donors. Primers included in the PCR were 60 Vbeta and 13 Jbeta primers. Sequencing was performed with immunoSEQ multiplex PCR; in TCRdb, only in-frame clones are kept and a portion is missing. Of under 150,000 clones listed, around three quarters are singletons. Sequencing used PBMCs. The origin of the receptors is a woman in her fifties or sixties in good health and CMV-seronegative.

V gene TRBV19 combines with J gene TRBJ1-2; TRBD1 agrees at 9 bases. V lost 6 bases, J lost 6 bases, and 8 bases stayed unmatched. Germline assignment: CDR1 LNHDA and CDR2 SQIVND (reference sequence). The CDR3 extends over 14 amino acids. CDR3 sequence (DNA): TGTGCCAGTAGCCGGGACAGGGCTATGGATGGCTACACCTTC. Amino acids: CASSRDRAMDGYTF.

This clone has more than one count but fewer than ten. The chain joins TRBV25-1 to TRBJ2-6; TRBD1 agrees at 8 bases. J was trimmed by 0 bases and V by 8 bases; bases with no gene match: 6. Germline values: CDR1 MGHDK, CDR2 SYGVNS. The CDR3 sequence is 16 residues long. CDR3 bases: TGTGCCAGCGGTGGGACAGGCCGCTCTGGGGCCAACGTCCTGACTTTC. Translation: CASGGTGRSGANVLTF.

The genes are TRBV7-3 and TRBJ2-1; tentatively, D is TRBD1 (5 bases). The CDR3 totals 13 residues. V lost 1 base, J lost 6 bases, and 7 bases lay in between. Looked up from germline, CDR1 is SGHTA and CDR2 is FQGTGA. The CDR3, as DNA: TGTGCCAGCAGCTTAAGGGGCAGCAATGAGCAGTTCTTC. It encodes CASSLRGSNEQFF.